This is a list of T cell receptor beta chains from one sample in a study of control samples from healthy donors and cancer patients. Libraries were prepared by immunoSEQ multiplex PCR; TCRdb keeps only in-frame clonotypes and omits some of them. This table holds some 140,000 clones, more than 90% found once. Sequencing used blood. The receptors derive from a man aged 25-45 years in good health. The CDR3 runs from the conserved cysteine through the conserved F or W. Each record gives: D gene, V gene, clone size, J gene, CDR3 DNA, CDR3 protein. A D gene is named only where the DNA matches it firmly. The size of a clone is reported for some rows only, either as once, few or many, or as a class for expanded clones.

TRBD2,TRBV5-1,NA,TRBJ2-5,TGCGCCAGCAGCTTAAGGACTAGCGGGGAGGAGACCCAGTACTTC,CASSLRTSGEETQYF
NA,TRBV10-3,NA,TRBJ2-7,TGTGCCATCAGCGTCGGGAGCGTCGAGCAGTACTTC,CAISVGSVEQYF
NA,TRBV11-1,NA,TRBJ2-2,TGTGCCAGCAGCCGGTCCGGGACAAGGAACACCGGGGAGCTGTTTTTT,CASSRSGTRNTGELFF
NA,TRBV28,NA,TRBJ1-2,TGTGCCAGCAGTTCTCGAGGGGCGGGCGGCTACACCTTC,CASSSRGAGGYTF
NA,TRBV27,few,TRBJ2-1,TGTGCCAGCAAAAGGTTCGGGAGTAATGAGCAGTTCTTC,CASKRFGSNEQFF
NA,TRBV6-2/TRBV6-3,NA,TRBJ1-2,TGTGCCAGCAGTTTAATTAATACTCTCTGGCAACCTTCGGGCTACACCTTC,CASSLINTLWQPSGYTF
TRBD1,TRBV5-1,once,TRBJ2-5,TGCGCCAGCAGCGCCGGGACAGGAGTAACGGAGACCCAGTACTTC,CASSAGTGVTETQYF
NA,TRBV28,NA,TRBJ2-1,TGTGCCAGCTTCGGGGGCTTCTCCTACAATGAGCAGTTCTTC,CASFGGFSYNEQFF
NA,TRBV7-2,NA,TRBJ2-4,TGTGCCAGCAGCTTGGGGCTAGATATTTACATTCAGTACTTC,CASSLGLDIYIQYF
TRBD1,TRBV24-1,NA,TRBJ1-2,TGTGCCACCACGACGACAGGGTATTACGGCTACACCTTC,CATTTTGYYGYTF
NA,TRBV25-1,NA,TRBJ1-5,TGTGCCAGCAGAGGCGTCGGTGGCAATCAGCCCCAGCATTTT,CASRGVGGNQPQHF
NA,TRBV15,NA,TRBJ1-3,TGTGCCACCAGCAGAGAATCTGGAAACACCATATATTTT,CATSRESGNTIYF
TRBD2,TRBV24-1,NA,TRBJ2-1,TGTGCCACCAGTGATTCGGGACTAGGAGGCAATGAGCAGTTCTTC,CATSDSGLGGNEQFF
TRBD2,TRBV7-9,NA,TRBJ2-2,TGTGCCAGCAGCCCTACGGGACTAGTAACCCTCGCGAACACCGGGGAGCTGTTTTTT,CASSPTGLVTLANTGELFF
TRBD2,TRBV5-5,NA,TRBJ2-1,TGTGCCAGCAGCCCCAGGACTAGCGGGAGGGCCAACTCCTACAATGAGCAGTTCTTC,CASSPRTSGRANSYNEQFF
NA,TRBV2,NA,TRBJ1-2,TGTGCCAGCACGGGGCAGGGTGGATGGGGCTACACCTTC,CASTGQGGWGYTF